Included here is one T cell receptor beta chain sequence, with context. These data belong to a study of blood T cell repertoires in COVID-19. As for the study in general: Samples of COVID-19 (acute and convalescent) were obtained from the United States, Italy and Spain. T cells, B-cell-depleted T cells, or PBMCs supplied cDNA or gDNA.

Original handling: Nucleated cell counts were estimated from reference gene primer amplification. This table comes from immunoSEQ multiplex PCR, and its TCRdb copy is limited to in-frame clones, with some not included. That table furnishes V, J and clone size, whereas the DNA furnished D and trimming. In the table there are some 110,000 clones, roughly 90% of which are singletons. CDR3 length: 15 amino acids. The V end lost 0 bases, the J end lost 7 bases, and 16 bases lay between the germline ends. The germline V gene has CDR1 GTSNPN and CDR2 SVGIG (reference sequence). The sample was peripheral blood. The gene calls are TRBV30 and TRBJ2-1; tentatively, D is TRBD1 (6 bases). The source is a middle-aged man with acute or convalescent COVID-19. This CDR3 is CAWSVGGFVENEQFF. DNA for the CDR3: TGTGCCTGGAGTGTAGGGGGATTTGTCGAGAATGAGCAGTTCTTC.